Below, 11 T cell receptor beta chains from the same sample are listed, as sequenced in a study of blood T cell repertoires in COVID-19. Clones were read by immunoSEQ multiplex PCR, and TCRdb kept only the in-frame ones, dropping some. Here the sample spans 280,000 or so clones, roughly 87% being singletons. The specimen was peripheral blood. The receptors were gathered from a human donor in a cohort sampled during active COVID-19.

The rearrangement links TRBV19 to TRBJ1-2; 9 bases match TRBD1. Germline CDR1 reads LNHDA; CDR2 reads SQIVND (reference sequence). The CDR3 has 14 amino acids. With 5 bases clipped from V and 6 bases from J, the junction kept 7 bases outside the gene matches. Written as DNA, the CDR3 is TGTGCCAGTAGTTCGGGACAGGGAGAGAATGGCTACACCTTC. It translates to CASSSGQGENGYTF.

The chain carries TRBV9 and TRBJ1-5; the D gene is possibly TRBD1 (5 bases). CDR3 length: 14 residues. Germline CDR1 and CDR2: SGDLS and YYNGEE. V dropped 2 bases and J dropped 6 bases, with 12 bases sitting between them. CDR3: CASSVGGSGQPQHF. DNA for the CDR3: TGTGCCAGCAGCGTGGGGGGGAGCGGTCAGCCCCAGCATTTT.

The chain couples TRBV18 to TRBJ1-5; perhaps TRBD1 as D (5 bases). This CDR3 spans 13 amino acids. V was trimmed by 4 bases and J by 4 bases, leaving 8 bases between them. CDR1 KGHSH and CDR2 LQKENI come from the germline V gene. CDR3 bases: TGTGCCAGCTCACGGGGGGTTAATCAGCCCCAGCATTTT. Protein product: CASSRGVNQPQHF.

Here the CDR3 reads CASSLRGTGHINEQFF. The CDR3 nucleotides read TGTGCCAGCAGCTTACGGGGGACAGGGCATATCAATGAGCAGTTCTTC. V and J are TRBV5-4 and TRBJ2-1; 9 nucleotides match TRBD1. This CDR3 has 16 amino acids. The V gene's germline CDR1 is SGHNT and CDR2 YYREEE (reference sequence). V lost 2 bases and J lost 6; bases outside the gene matches: 9.

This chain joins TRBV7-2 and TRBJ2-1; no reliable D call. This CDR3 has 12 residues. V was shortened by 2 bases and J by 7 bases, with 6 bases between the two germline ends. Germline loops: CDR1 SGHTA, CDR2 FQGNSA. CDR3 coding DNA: TGTGCCAGCAGCTTAAAACGGAATGAGCAGTTCTTC. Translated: CASSLKRNEQFF. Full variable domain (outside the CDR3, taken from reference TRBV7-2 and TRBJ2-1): GAGVSQSPSNKVTEKGKDVELRCDPISGHTALYWYRQSLGQGLEFLIYFQGNSAPDKSGLPSDRFSAERTGGSVSTLTIQRTQQEDSAVYLCASSLKRNEQFFGPGTRLTVL.

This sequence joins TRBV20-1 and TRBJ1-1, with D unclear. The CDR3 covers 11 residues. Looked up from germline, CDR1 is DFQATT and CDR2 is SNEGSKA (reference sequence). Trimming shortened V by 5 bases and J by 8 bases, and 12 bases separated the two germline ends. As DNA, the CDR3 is TGCAGTGCTCGAGGGTGGCCCGAAGCTTTCTTT. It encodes CSARGWPEAFF.

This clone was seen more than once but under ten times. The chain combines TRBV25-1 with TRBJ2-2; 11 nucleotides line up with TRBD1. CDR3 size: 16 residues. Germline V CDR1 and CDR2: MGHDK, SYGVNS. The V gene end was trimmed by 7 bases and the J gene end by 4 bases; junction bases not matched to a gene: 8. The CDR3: CASNPGQGASTGELFF. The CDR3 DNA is TGTGCCAGCAACCCTGGACAGGGGGCTAGCACCGGGGAGCTGTTTTTT.

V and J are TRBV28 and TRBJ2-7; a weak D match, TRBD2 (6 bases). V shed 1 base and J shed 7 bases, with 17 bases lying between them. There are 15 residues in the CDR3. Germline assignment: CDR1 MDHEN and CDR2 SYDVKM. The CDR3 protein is CASSLYPEGGQEQYF. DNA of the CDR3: TGTGCCAGCAGTTTATACCCGGAGGGCGGTCAAGAGCAGTACTTC.

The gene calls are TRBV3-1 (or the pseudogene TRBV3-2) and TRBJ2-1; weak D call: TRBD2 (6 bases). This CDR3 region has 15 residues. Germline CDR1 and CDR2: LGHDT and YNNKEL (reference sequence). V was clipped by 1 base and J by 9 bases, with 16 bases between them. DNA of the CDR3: TGTGCCAGCAGCCAAGGAGGGGCGGCAGCGGGTGAGCAGTTCTTC. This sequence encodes CASSQGGAAAGEQFF.

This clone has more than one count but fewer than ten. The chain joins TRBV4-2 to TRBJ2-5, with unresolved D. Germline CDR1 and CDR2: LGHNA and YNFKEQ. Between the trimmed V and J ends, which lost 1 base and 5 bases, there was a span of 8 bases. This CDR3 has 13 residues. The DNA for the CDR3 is TGTGCCAGCAGCCAAGCGCGTCGGGAGACCCAGTACTTC. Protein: CASSQARRETQYF.

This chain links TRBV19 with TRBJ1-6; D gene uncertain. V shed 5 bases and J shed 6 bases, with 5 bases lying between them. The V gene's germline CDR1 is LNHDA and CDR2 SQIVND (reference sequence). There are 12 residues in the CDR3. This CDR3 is CASSPLNSPLHF. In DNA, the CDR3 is TGTGCCAGTAGTCCCCTTAATTCACCCCTCCACTTT. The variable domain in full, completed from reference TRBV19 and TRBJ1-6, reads DGGITQSPKYLFRKEGQNVTLSCEQNLNHDAMYWYRQDPGQGLRLIYYSQIVNDFQKGDIAEGYSVSREKKESFPLTVTSAQKNPTAFYLCASSPLNSPLHFGNGTRLTVT.